This entry is about one TCR beta chain. Antigen specificity is unknown. These data originate in a study of cytomegalovirus exposure and HLA in healthy donors. Study results and limitations: In an earlier analysis, in 620 or so donors, most V segments appeared productive either ~90% or ~30% of the time. Reportedly, fewer N-insertions than the roughly 690-donor mean appeared in an Asian-associated ancestry cluster in a later analysis.

PCR amplification relied on 60 Vbeta primers (plus 13 Jbeta primers). The method was immunoSEQ multiplex PCR; TCRdb's version includes in-frame clones alone and lacks a portion of them. The sample has fewer than 300,000 clones; 86% are singletons. The donors comprised healthy bone marrow donors. Donors were ostensibly healthy at sampling, although undocumented immune exposures were probable. The sequence was collected from a man aged 40-49 years in good health and CMV-seropositive. The sequenced sample consisted of PBMCs.

The CDR3 DNA sequence: TGTGCCAGCCAGAAGGAGGGTCCTCAGCCCCAGCATTTT. Translating it yields CASQKEGPQPQHF. The chain uses TRBV2 and TRBJ1-5; D remains unclear. This CDR3 is 13 amino acids long. The V end lost 8 bases, the J end lost 6 bases, and 14 bases lay between the germline ends. CDR1 is SNHLY and CDR2 is FYNNEI in the germline V gene.